Sequencing of this T cell receptor (beta chain) was carried out in a study of shared clonotypes between healthy human individuals. As defined, naive CD8 cells were CD45RO-negative and positively selected for CCR7, with terminally differentiated effector memory CD45RA+ cells excluded. The table came from immunoSEQ multiplex PCR; TCRdb's copy has only in-frame clones and leaves some out. The data show hundreds of thousands of clones, approximately 95% seen once. There are 18 residues in the CDR3. V lost 0 bases and J lost 2; bases outside the gene matches: 6. Germline V gives CDR1 MNHEY, CDR2 SMNVEV (reference sequence).

The sequencing sample was made of naive CD8+ T cells sorted from blood. The chain combines TRBV27 with TRBJ2-7, with 14 bases aligning to TRBD2. This sequence was found in a woman aged 25-40 years in good health. CDR3 in DNA: TGTGCCAGCAGTTTATCGGGACTAGCGGGAGTAACCCCCTACGAGCAGTACTTC. Amino acids: CASSLSGLAGVTPYEQYF.